What follows describes a single T cell receptor beta chain. Original processing notes: The assay estimated nucleated cells by amplifying reference gene primers. This table comes from immunoSEQ multiplex PCR, and its TCRdb copy is limited to in-frame clones, with some not included. That table supplies the V and J calls and clone size; D and trimming were determined from the DNA. The profile shows roughly 100,000 clones, more than 75% of them singletons. With 5 bases clipped from V and 1 base from J, the junction kept 4 bases outside the gene matches. There are 16 residues in the CDR3. The germline gives CDR1 LGHNA, CDR2 YSLEER. The entry originates in a study of blood T cell repertoires in COVID-19. As for the study in general: There were acute and convalescent COVID-19 samples, and they came from the United States, Italy and Spain. The analysed material was cDNA or gDNA that came from T cells, B-cell-depleted T cells, or PBMCs.

Sample: peripheral blood. The clonotype comes from a human donor in a cohort sampled during active COVID-19. This chain connects TRBV4-3 to TRBJ2-3, with 12 bases aligning to TRBD2. The CDR3 protein is CASSTRTSGGTDTQYF. DNA of the CDR3: TGCGCCAGCAGCACTCGGACTAGCGGGGGCACAGATACGCAGTATTTT.